Following are 25 T cell receptor beta chains from one sample sequenced in a study of spatial heterogeneity in lung cancer. Sample time point: sample taken at primary tumor resection. The sequenced material consisted of unsorted whole RNA from tumor, nontumor lung or frozen PBMC. TCRdb independently ran MiXCR on the 5' RACE reads; one entry per CDR3 protein. The sample includes roughly 4,200 distinct CDR3 sequences, 9.8% of them seen just once. The sequences come from PBMCs, collected at surgery. All receptors derive from a male donor with early-stage non-small cell lung cancer.

This clonotype was seen at least ten times. One junction end does not reproduce the germline sequence, and a read error may be involved. This chain links TRBV23-1 with TRBJ2-7; D is undetermined. TRBV23-1 is an ORF, with its function uncertain. The CDR3 covers 8 residues. The CDR3 sequence: CALRGANF. CDR3 bases: TGCGCCCTCCGAGGAGCTAACTTC.

This chain uses TRBV29-1 with TRBJ2-7; D possibly matches TRBD1 or TRBD2 (5 bases each). This CDR3 contains 14 residues. V lost 3 bases, J lost 2 bases, and 14 bases lay in between. Germline loops: CDR1 SQVTM, CDR2 ANQGSEA. The CDR3 spells CSVDFGTDAYEQYF. The CDR3 coding sequence is TGCAGCGTTGATTTCGGGACCGACGCCTACGAGCAGTACTTC.

This clonotype appeared many times. The V and J genes are TRBV12-3 or TRBV12-4 and TRBJ1-2; D gene unclear. Trimming removed 3 bases at V and 0 bases at J, with 5 bases between. The CDR3 extends over 13 amino acids. The CDR3 loop is CASSLVSNYGYTF. DNA for the CDR3: TGTGCCAGCAGTTTGGTCTCTAACTATGGCTACACCTTC.

This clonotype was seen repeatedly, ten times or more. This chain uses TRBV28 with TRBJ2-7; perhaps TRBD2 as D (6 bases). CDR1 and CDR2 (germline): MDHEN, SYDVKM. The CDR3 runs 16 residues. The V end lost 6 bases, the J end lost 4 bases, and 22 bases lay between the germline ends. CDR3 sequence reads: CASSGTVQIESYEQYF. The CDR3 coding sequence is TGTGCCAGCAGCGGGACTGTCCAGATTGAGTCGTACGAGCAGTACTTC.

The chain links TRBV20-1 to TRBJ2-7; 9 bases are shared with TRBD1. The germline gives CDR1 DFQATT, CDR2 SNEGSKA (reference sequence). CDR3 length: 14 residues. With V trimmed by 7 bases and J by 3 bases, 10 bases remained unmatched. CDR3 DNA: TGCAGTGGAGCCCCCGGGGACAGGGACTACGAGCAGTACTTC. It yields the protein CSGAPGDRDYEQYF.

By sample fraction, this clonotype is medium-sized. CDR3 protein: CASSLPQSADTQYF. CDR3 coding DNA: TGTGCCAGCAGCTTACCCCAGTCAGCCGATACGCAGTATTTT. The chain links TRBV7-2 to TRBJ2-3; D remains unclear. CDR3 length equals 14 residues. The V gene's germline CDR1 is SGHTA and CDR2 FQGNSA. Deletions cut 2 bases from V and 6 bases from J, with 12 bases between.

Points on this clonotype: Since a much larger clone is just one base distant, this may be a read error. The chain links TRBV7-6 to TRBJ2-2, with D possibly matching TRBD2 (7 bases). The length of the CDR3 is 15 residues. V gave up 3 bases and J gave up 6 bases, with 14 bases separating them. The V gene's germline CDR1 is SGHVS and CDR2 FNYEAQ. CDR3 DNA: TGTGCCAGCAGCTTCGGGGGGCATCCCTCCGGGGAGCTGTTTTTT. Translating gives CASSFGGHPSGELFF.

V gene TRBV7-2 combines with J gene TRBJ2-7; D gene unclear. Germline CDR1 reads SGHTA; CDR2 reads FQGNSA. Trimming cost V 1 base and J 6 bases, with 10 bases left between them. The CDR3 totals 13 residues. CDR3 residues: CASSLEVDGEQYF. Written as DNA, the CDR3 is TGTGCCAGCAGCTTAGAAGTGGACGGCGAGCAGTACTTC.

This clonotype was seen at least ten times. The chain couples TRBV24-1 to TRBJ2-1, with D perhaps TRBD1 (6 bases). The CDR3 covers 17 residues. Looked up from germline, CDR1 is KGHDR and CDR2 is SFDVKD. The V gene lost 4 bases and the J gene lost 1 base, with 16 bases spanning the gap. DNA for the CDR3: TGTGCCACCAGTGAATTAGGACAGAGTAGTTCCTACAATGAGCAGTTCTTC. Its translation is CATSELGQSSSYNEQFF.

The chain carries TRBV29-1 and TRBJ2-1; no firm D call. V lost 3 bases to trimming and J lost 4 bases, with 4 bases between them. Per germline, CDR1 SQVTM and CDR2 ANQGSEA. The CDR3 is 11 residues long. The CDR3 reads CSVELYNEQFF. The CDR3 coding sequence is TGCAGCGTTGAGCTTTACAATGAGCAGTTCTTC.

This clonotype was recorded at least ten times. In DNA, the CDR3 is TGTGCCAGCAGGGGGGCATCGTTGGATTCACCCCTCCACTTT. Translation gives CASRGASLDSPLHF. The chain uses TRBV2 and TRBJ1-6, with D maybe TRBD1 (6 bases). The V end lost 6 bases, the J end lost 8 bases, and 14 bases lay between the germline ends. The CDR3 loop spans 14 amino acids. Germline V gene data show CDR1 as SNHLY and CDR2 as FYNNEI.

This clonotype was counted ten times or more. The V and J genes are TRBV2 and TRBJ2-1; 8 bases fit TRBD1. This CDR3 is built from 13 residues. Losses at the gene ends were 9 bases for V and 2 bases for J; bases not matched to a gene: 3. Germline lookup yields CDR1 SNHLY and CDR2 FYNNEI. This chain's CDR3 is CAREQGAYNEQFF. CDR3 in DNA: TGTGCCAGAGAACAGGGGGCCTACAATGAGCAGTTCTTC.

There are many counts of this clonotype. The chain combines TRBV5-4 with TRBJ2-5; the match to TRBD2 covers 10 bases. Germline CDR1 reads SGHNT; CDR2 reads YYREEE (reference sequence). Trimming took 3 bases from V and 0 from J; bases not matched to a gene: 5. This CDR3 is 16 amino acids long. CDR3 sequence (DNA): TGTGCCAGCAGCTCCCAACTAGCGGGGTACCAAGAGACCCAGTACTTC. Translating gives CASSSQLAGYQETQYF.

The rearrangement links TRBV20-1 to TRBJ2-3, with TRBD2 matching over 9 bases. J gave up 7 bases and V 3 bases, and 14 bases lay outside the gene matches. There are 16 residues in the CDR3. The germline CDR1 and CDR2 sequences are DFQATT and SNEGSKA (reference sequence). CDR3 protein: CSASRAGRGGSNTQYF. The CDR3 DNA sequence: TGCAGTGCTAGTCGAGCTGGGCGGGGGGGCTCAAATACGCAGTATTTT.

This clonotype came up many times. The gene calls are TRBV19 and TRBJ2-1; D tentatively fits TRBD1 or TRBD2 (5 bases each). This CDR3 is built from 12 residues. Trimming left V 6 bases short and J 5 bases short, with 8 bases between. Germline-derived CDR1 and CDR2 are LNHDA and SQIVND (reference sequence). The CDR3 spells CASRRGDNEQFF. CDR3 bases: TGTGCCAGTAGGCGAGGGGACAATGAGCAGTTCTTC.

This clonotype occurred many times. The chain is built from TRBV28 and TRBJ2-7; perhaps TRBD2 as D (6 bases). The CDR3 length is 17 residues. Germline V gives CDR1 MDHEN, CDR2 SYDVKM. Trimming pared 3 bases from V and 4 bases from J, leaving 22 bases between. The CDR3 is CASSFSMAATGVYEQYF. The CDR3 bases are TGTGCCAGCAGTTTTAGTATGGCAGCCACGGGGGTTTACGAGCAGTACTTC.

This clonotype was seen ten or more times. The chain has TRBV19 and TRBJ1-3; D gene unclear. This CDR3 spans 15 amino acids. Trimming took 6 bases from V and 4 from J, leaving 16 bases between them. CDR1 and CDR2 from the germline V gene are LNHDA and SQIVND (reference sequence). The CDR3: CASSLDPSSGNTIYF. CDR3 coding DNA: TGTGCCAGTAGCCTTGACCCTAGCTCCGGAAACACCATATATTTT.

This sequence joins TRBV7-2 and TRBJ2-3, with a weak D call TRBD2 (5 bases). Germline CDR1 reads SGHTA; CDR2 reads FQGNSA. The CDR3 is 14 residues long. V was clipped by 8 bases and J by 1 base, with 13 bases between them. The CDR3 DNA reads as TGTGCCAGCGCAATAGCGTCAGGCACAGATACGCAGTATTTT. This translates into CASAIASGTDTQYF.

This clonotype ranks as medium-sized. This chain connects TRBV2 to TRBJ2-7; D gene ambiguous. This CDR3 contains 14 residues. Germline assignment: CDR1 SNHLY and CDR2 FYNNEI. The V end lost 2 bases, the J end lost 2 bases, and 10 bases lay between the germline ends. CDR3 coding DNA: TGTGCCAGCAGTGAACCAACATTCACCTACGAGCAGTACTTC. Its translation is CASSEPTFTYEQYF.

This clonotype was observed many times. The V gene is TRBV11-2, the J gene TRBJ2-1; D is ambiguous. This CDR3 contains 13 residues. The V gene lost 1 base and the J gene lost 8 bases, with 9 bases spanning the gap. Germline assignment: CDR1 SGHAT and CDR2 FQNNGV. The CDR3 sequence: CASSLVGWDEQFF. The CDR3 nucleotides are TGTGCCAGCAGCTTAGTGGGGTGGGATGAGCAGTTCTTC.

This clonotype was detected ten times or more. V and J are TRBV20-1 and TRBJ2-1, with TRBD2 identical over 11 bases. Germline V gives CDR1 DFQATT, CDR2 SNEGSKA (reference sequence). The CDR3 extends over 13 amino acids. Trimming took 5 bases from V and 9 from J; bases not matched to a gene: 6. The CDR3 region has the DNA TGCAGTGCTTTAGCGGGGGGGCAGAGTGAGCAGTTCTTC. It translates to CSALAGGQSEQFF.

This clonotype has ten or more counts. This chain connects TRBV2 to TRBJ2-3; weak D call: TRBD2 (5 bases). The CDR3 loop spans 18 amino acids. Deletions cut 6 bases from V and 0 bases from J, with 22 bases between. The V gene's germline CDR1 is SNHLY and CDR2 FYNNEI. The CDR3 DNA reads TGTGCCAGCAGCGCTCCTAGCACCCGTTTGATGAGCACAGATACGCAGTATTTT. Translating it yields CASSAPSTRLMSTDTQYF.

This clonotype appeared many times. The V and J genes are TRBV12-3 or TRBV12-4 and TRBJ2-7, with 9 bases identical to TRBD1. This CDR3 contains 17 residues. The ends lost 7 bases at V and 2 bases at J; junction bases unmatched: 15. CDR3 bases: TGTGCCAGCACCAGTTCCCCCCCCGGGACAGGGCCCTACGAGCAGTACTTC. This codes for CASTSSPPGTGPYEQYF.

This clonotype was seen ten or more times. The gene calls are TRBV5-6 and TRBJ1-1; D ambiguous. Trimming pared 2 bases from V and 2 bases from J, leaving 16 bases between. The CDR3 loop spans 16 amino acids. Germline V gene sequence: CDR1 SGHDT, CDR2 YYEEEE. Here the CDR3 DNA reads TGTGCCAGCAGCTTAGTGCCATCCGGCCCTAACACTGAAGCTTTCTTT. Residues: CASSLVPSGPNTEAFF.

This clonotype came up many times. The chain has TRBV11-2 and TRBJ2-5; D is uncertain. CDR3 length equals 12 residues. Germline CDR1 reads SGHAT; CDR2 reads FQNNGV. V was clipped by 4 bases and J by 5 bases, with 8 bases between them. The CDR3 nucleotides read TGTGCCAGCAGCTCCAATCTGGAGACCCAGTACTTC. Its translation: CASSSNLETQYF.